The 11 T cell receptor beta chains below all came from one sample that was sequenced in a study of T cell responses to AZD1222 COVID-19 vaccine. Generated by immunoSEQ multiplex PCR, the TCRdb table keeps only in-frame clones and is missing some. The table lists about 90,000 clones, about 86% of them singletons, with under 13% in the top ten. The sample consisted of peripheral blood, taken on day 0 of MenACWY control vaccination. The receptor set was obtained from an adult in good health.

The chain is built from TRBV4-3 and TRBJ2-1; maybe TRBD2 (5 bases). The V end was cut by 1 base, the J end by 5 bases, with 15 bases between. The CDR3 length is 16 residues. Germline values: CDR1 LGHNA, CDR2 YSLEER. The CDR3 nucleotides read TGCGCCAGCAGCCAAGGTCGGGGAGCCCGGGACAATGAGCAGTTCTTC. This translates into CASSQGRGARDNEQFF.

The chain employs TRBV7-9 and TRBJ2-1; 12 nucleotides line up with TRBD1. The CDR3 has 15 amino acids. With V trimmed by 1 base and J by 9 bases, 4 bases remained unmatched. CDR1 is SEHNR, CDR2 FQNEAQ, per germline (reference sequence). This CDR3 reads CASSLVGQGAGEQFF. CDR3 nucleotide sequence: TGTGCCAGCAGCTTAGTGGGACAGGGGGCTGGTGAGCAGTTCTTC.

This clone was observed a handful of times. The gene calls are TRBV27 and TRBJ2-7; 11 bases align to TRBD1. The CDR3 runs to 14 residues. Per germline, CDR1 MNHEY and CDR2 SMNVEV (reference sequence). The trim removed 5 bases at V and 7 bases at J, leaving 7 bases unmatched. The CDR3 DNA sequence: TGTGCCAGCAGTGCCGGGACAGGGGGTTGGGAGCAGTACTTC. Its protein is CASSAGTGGWEQYF.

This clone came up once. The V call is TRBV20-1, the J call TRBJ1-1; no firm D call. CDR3 length: 8 amino acids. The germline CDR1 and CDR2 sequences are DFQATT and SNEGSKA (reference sequence). V lost 6 bases and J 6 bases, leaving 2 bases between the germline ends. DNA for the CDR3: TGCAGTGCCCCTGAAGCTTTCTTT. It encodes CSAPEAFF.

The chain is built from TRBV7-9 and TRBJ1-2; the D is unclear. Trimming removed 0 bases at V and 7 bases at J, with 18 bases between. Germline CDR1 and CDR2: SEHNR and FQNEAQ (reference sequence). CDR3 length equals 16 residues. CDR3 bases: TGTGCCAGCAGCTTAGCAAACACACCTACAAAGAGTGGCTACACCTTC. Its translation is CASSLANTPTKSGYTF.

This chain uses TRBV5-1 with TRBJ1-5; D call uncertain. CDR3 length equals 14 residues. Germline-derived CDR1 and CDR2 are SGHRS and YFSETQ. The V and J ends lost 3 bases and 0 bases respectively, with 7 bases between them. DNA of the CDR3: TGCGCCAGCAGCTCGGACGGTAGCAATCAGCCCCAGCATTTT. Its protein product is CASSSDGSNQPQHF.

The V gene is TRBV5-1, the J gene TRBJ1-4; D not certain. The germline CDR1 and CDR2 sequences are SGHRS and YFSETQ. V dropped 2 bases and J dropped 5 bases, with 13 bases sitting between them. The CDR3 has 15 residues. CDR3 residues: CASSLNGIRNEKLFF. CDR3 coding DNA: TGCGCCAGCAGCTTAAACGGGATCCGAAATGAAAAACTGTTTTTT.

About this clone itself: Other DNA sequences of this sample code for an identical CDR3. The V and J genes are TRBV3-1 (or the pseudogene TRBV3-2) and TRBJ2-7, with D unresolved. The CDR3 sequence is 14 residues long. CDR1 LGHDT and CDR2 YNNKEL come from the germline V gene (reference sequence). With 0 bases removed from V and 2 bases from J, the gap between germline ends came to 8 bases. Here the CDR3 reads CASSQDPVTYEQYF. In nucleotides, the CDR3 is TGTGCCAGCAGCCAAGATCCGGTTACCTACGAGCAGTACTTC.

This clone was counted between two and nine times. The V gene is TRBV6-5, the J gene TRBJ2-7; D is tentatively TRBD1 or TRBD2 (5 bases each). In germline, CDR1 is MNHEY, CDR2 SVGAGI. The CDR3 is 12 residues long. V was clipped by 6 bases and J by 7 bases, with 13 bases between them. The CDR3 spells CASSPVGGEQYF. The CDR3 DNA reads as TGTGCCAGCAGCCCGGTTGGGGGAGAGCAGTACTTC.

The chain links TRBV30 to TRBJ2-7, with D possibly being TRBD1 or TRBD2 (6 bases each). Germline CDR1 is GTSNPN and CDR2 is SVGIG (reference sequence). The CDR3 has 15 amino acids. The V end lost 1 base, the J end lost 5 bases, and 18 bases lay between the germline ends. CDR3 sequence reads: CAWSDLMRGANEQYF. CDR3 bases: TGTGCCTGGAGTGACCTTATGAGGGGGGCTAACGAGCAGTACTTC.

The rearrangement links TRBV9 to TRBJ2-7, with no clear D. The CDR3 runs 14 residues. Germline V gene data show CDR1 as SGDLS and CDR2 as YYNGEE. The ends were cut back, 4 bases at V and 2 bases at J, with 13 bases in the middle. The CDR3 region has the DNA TGTGCCAGCAGCCCCCGGGTCCCCCCCTACGAGCAGTACTTC. Encoded protein: CASSPRVPPYEQYF.